This entry concerns a single T cell receptor beta chain. No antigen is known for it. This sample is drawn from a study of PD-L1 blockade in urothelial cancer. Across the study: Most patients, about 85% of the roughly 29, were males with bladder-origin cancer.

Method: immunoSEQ multiplex PCR; TCRdb's copy keeps in-frame clones and lacks some. The sample consists of over 25,000 clones, about 79% of them appearing once. Study outcomes and limitations: More expansion of tumor-associated blood clones, seen at 3 weeks, marked durable-benefit patients.

Specified time point: peripheral blood 6 weeks after treatment start. Germline CDR1 reads SGHNT; CDR2 reads YENEEA. After removal of 5 bases from V and 4 bases from J, the junction contained 9 bases not matched to a gene. This CDR3 comprises 16 residues. The V gene is TRBV11-3, the J gene TRBJ2-1; 9 positions match TRBD2. This clonotype was obtained from a man aged 65-85 years with urothelial cancer. Sequenced here: PBMCs, sampled around atezolizumab (anti-PD-L1) treatment. The CDR3, as DNA: TGTGCCAGCAGCCCGACTAGCGGAACGGTGTACAATGAGCAGTTCTTC. It translates to CASSPTSGTVYNEQFF.